These 20 T cell receptor beta chains were all obtained from the same sample, sequenced in a study of T cells in Graves' hyperthyroidism and ophthalmopathy. Using RNA transcripts as the source, TCR beta CDR3 regions were amplified. Primed by the HTBI set, a first-round RT-PCR was run on the TCR CDR3. Each CDR3 protein gets one entry after TCRdb re-called the multiplex PCR reads with MiXCR. The table records approximately 720,000 distinct CDR3 sequences, over 15% of them present only once. Sequences were obtained from blood. These receptors were taken from a woman in her fifties or sixties with Graves' hyperthyroidism that later progressed to Graves' ophthalmopathy.

This clonotype was detected many times. The V and J genes are TRBV11-1 and TRBJ2-1; 8 bases match TRBD1. The V gene end was trimmed by 2 bases and the J gene end by 1 base; junction bases not matched to a gene: 1. The CDR3 length is 15 residues. In germline, CDR1 is SGHAT, CDR2 FQDESV (reference sequence). The CDR3 DNA follows: TGTGCCAGCAGCTTACGGGACAGGTCCTACAATGAGCAGTTCTTC. Protein product: CASSLRDRSYNEQFF. Filled out from reference TRBV11-1 and TRBJ2-1, the complete variable domain reads EAEVAQSPRYKITEKSQAVAFWCDPISGHATLYWYRQILGQGPELLVQFQDESVVDDSQLPKDRFSAERLKGVDSTLKIQPAELGDSAMYLCASSLRDRSYNEQFFGPGTRLTVL.

The V and J genes are TRBV2 and TRBJ2-1; TRBD1 aligns across 7 bases. This CDR3 spans 16 amino acids. CDR1 and CDR2 (germline): SNHLY, FYNNEI. The V and J ends lost 6 bases and 7 bases, in that order; junction bases with no gene match: 15. The CDR3 reads CASSPRDSPMWNEQFF. The CDR3 coding sequence is TGTGCCAGCAGCCCTCGGGACAGCCCGATGTGGAATGAGCAGTTCTTC.

This clonotype was counted ten times or more. The chain combines TRBV4-1 with TRBJ1-5; D is possibly TRBD1 (5 bases). Trimming took off 6 bases at V and 7 bases at J, with 16 bases between the two ends. Germline CDR1 is MGHRA and CDR2 is YSYEKL. This CDR3 contains 14 residues. CDR3 in amino acids: CASSKPGMNQPQHF. CDR3 nucleotide sequence: TGCGCCAGCAGTAAACCAGGGATGAACCAGCCCCAGCATTTT.

This clonotype was seen at least ten times. This chain links TRBV6-5 with TRBJ1-2; D is undetermined. Trimming left V 0 bases short and J 2 bases short, with 10 bases between. Germline V CDR1 and CDR2: MNHEY, SVGAGI. This CDR3 is 15 amino acids long. The CDR3 is CASSYSSGENYGYTF. CDR3 nucleotides: TGTGCCAGCAGTTACTCGTCCGGGGAAAACTATGGCTACACCTTC.

This clonotype was recorded many times. J is TRBJ2-7 and V is TRBV3-1; TRBD2 matches 13 bases. The CDR3 sequence is 16 residues long. CDR1 and CDR2 (germline): LGHDT, YNNKEL (reference sequence). V shed 0 bases and J 5 bases; nucleotides not matched to a gene: 4. The DNA for the CDR3 is TGTGCCAGCAGCCAAGAAGGACTAGCGGGGGCGGACGAGCAGTACTTC. Amino acid sequence: CASSQEGLAGADEQYF.

The table lists this clonotype with many counts. V and J are TRBV20-1 and TRBJ2-7, with D tentatively TRBD1 (6 bases). Germline values: CDR1 DFQATT, CDR2 SNEGSKA (reference sequence). CDR3 length: 14 residues. V shed 1 base and J shed 4 bases, with 14 bases lying between them. The CDR3 loop is CSARVPDRMYEQYF. In nucleotides, the CDR3 is TGCAGTGCTAGAGTTCCCGACAGGATGTACGAGCAGTACTTC.

This clonotype was detected many times. The chain uses TRBV12-3 or TRBV12-4 and TRBJ1-5, with D tentatively TRBD1 (5 bases). This CDR3 spans 17 amino acids. V was cut by 2 bases and J by 2 bases, with 16 bases left in between. CDR3 in amino acids: CASSLRGGRVGNQPQHF. Here the CDR3 DNA reads TGTGCCAGCAGTTTAAGGGGTGGCAGGGTAGGCAATCAGCCCCAGCATTTT.

This clonotype came up many times. V usage is TRBV11-2 and J usage is TRBJ1-1; TRBD1 matches 7 bases. Germline lookup yields CDR1 SGHAT and CDR2 FQNNGV. The CDR3 loop spans 18 amino acids. Germline trimming cut 9 bases from V and 5 bases from J; bases unmatched to any gene: 24. The DNA for the CDR3 is TGTGCCAGGGAACCTGTCCCGGGGGGGGAGGGGGCGAGGACTGAAGCTTTCTTT. Translated, it gives CAREPVPGGEGARTEAFF.

This clonotype occurred many times. The gene calls are TRBV3-1 and TRBJ1-2; 9 bases align to TRBD1. Germline V gene lookup returns CDR1 LGHDT and CDR2 YNNKEL (reference sequence). The CDR3 has 13 amino acids. V was clipped by 7 bases and J by 3 bases; unmatched bases: 3. The CDR3 sequence is CASTGQGHYGYTF. The CDR3 DNA follows: TGTGCCAGCACCGGACAGGGGCACTATGGCTACACCTTC.

This clonotype has a count of ten or more. The chain uses TRBV5-1 and TRBJ2-2; 7 bases are shared with TRBD1. V shed 4 bases, J shed 0 bases, and the junction held 6 bases outside the gene matches. The germline V gene has CDR1 SGHRS and CDR2 YFSETQ. This CDR3 spans 16 amino acids. CDR3 sequence (DNA): TGCGCCAGCAGCCCCGGACAGGCTGCGAACACCGGGGAGCTGTTTTTT. Translated: CASSPGQAANTGELFF.

The J gene is TRBJ2-2, the V gene TRBV6-1, with D unresolved. CDR3 length: 14 amino acids. Germline CDR1 and CDR2: MNHNS and SASEGT. V shed 5 bases and J shed 5 bases, with 12 bases lying between them. CDR3 amino acids: CASSSSGRTGELFF. In nucleotides, the CDR3 is TGTGCCAGCAGTTCGTCCGGACGTACCGGGGAGCTGTTTTTT.

This clonotype was seen repeatedly, ten times or more. J is TRBJ1-4 and V is TRBV7-8, with 12 bases aligning to TRBD1. This CDR3 contains 16 residues. Germline V gene sequence: CDR1 SGHVS, CDR2 FQNEAQ. J was trimmed by 6 bases and V by 0 bases; bases with no gene match: 2. Here the CDR3 reads CASSLAGTGGYEKLFF. The CDR3 nucleotides read TGTGCCAGCAGCTTAGCCGGGACAGGGGGCTATGAAAAACTGTTTTTT.

This clonotype was counted only a few times. The chain couples TRBV2 to TRBJ2-7; D is perhaps TRBD2 (5 bases). CDR3 size: 13 residues. Trimming cost V 6 bases and J 5 bases, with 14 bases left between them. Germline lookup yields CDR1 SNHLY and CDR2 FYNNEI. CDR3 region: CASRRRGSHEQYF. The CDR3 nucleotides read TGTGCCAGCAGGAGACGGGGTTCGCACGAGCAGTACTTC.

This clonotype occurred many times. The chain is built from TRBV7-9 and TRBJ1-1, with no clear D. V shed 5 bases and J shed 0 bases, with 1 base lying between them. Germline lookup yields CDR1 SEHNR and CDR2 FQNEAQ (reference sequence). CDR3 size: 11 residues. The CDR3, as DNA: TGTGCCAGCAGCATGAACACTGAAGCTTTCTTT. Translation gives CASSMNTEAFF.

The J gene is TRBJ2-7, the V gene TRBV15; no definite D call. CDR1 is LNHNV, CDR2 YYDKDF, per germline (reference sequence). The ends were cut back, 0 bases at V and 0 bases at J, with 6 bases in the middle. This CDR3 contains 14 residues. Here the CDR3 reads CATSRDPDSYEQYF. DNA of the CDR3: TGTGCCACCAGCAGAGATCCGGACTCCTACGAGCAGTACTTC. The variable domain in full, with the rest retrieved from reference TRBV15 and TRBJ2-7, is DAMVIQNPRYQVTQFGKPVTLSCSQTLNHNVMYWYQQKSSQAPKLLFHYYDKDFNNEADTPDNFQSRRPNTSFCFLDIRSPGLGDTAMYLCATSRDPDSYEQYFGPGTRLTVT.

This rearrangement joins TRBV27 to TRBJ1-3, with TRBD1 identical over 8 bases. CDR3 length: 16 residues. V trimming: 3 bases; J trimming: 0 bases; junction bases outside the gene matches: 4. CDR1 and CDR2 from the germline V gene are MNHEY and SMNVEV (reference sequence). The CDR3 bases are TGTGCCAGCAGTTTCCGACAGGGGCTCTCTGGAAACACCATATATTTT. Translated: CASSFRQGLSGNTIYF.

This clonotype came up many times. The chain uses TRBV2 and TRBJ1-1; TRBD1 is a possible D gene (5 bases). Germline V lookup: CDR1 SNHLY, CDR2 FYNNEI. The CDR3 covers 14 residues. The V end was cut by 8 bases, the J end by 1 base, with 14 bases between. The CDR3 DNA follows: TGTGCCAGCCCCAGATGGGGCCAGAACACTGAAGCTTTCTTT. Translating it yields CASPRWGQNTEAFF.

This clonotype was recorded at least ten times. This chain connects TRBV20-1 to TRBJ2-1, with 12 bases matching TRBD2. This CDR3 is 13 amino acids long. V trimming: 6 bases; J trimming: 8 bases; junction bases outside the gene matches: 5. Per germline, CDR1 DFQATT and CDR2 SNEGSKA (reference sequence). Here the CDR3 reads CSAGLAGIDEQFF. DNA of the CDR3: TGCAGTGCCGGACTAGCGGGGATCGATGAGCAGTTCTTC.

This clonotype was picked up many times. This chain links TRBV6-1 with TRBJ1-2; no reliable D call. The length of the CDR3 is 12 residues. Germline CDR1 reads MNHNS; CDR2 reads SASEGT. The germline V and J ends were trimmed by 3 bases and 7 bases, with 9 bases remaining between them. DNA for the CDR3: TGTGCCAGCAGTGAGGGGAGCCTTGGCTACACCTTC. This codes for CASSEGSLGYTF.

This chain joins TRBV3-1 and TRBJ2-1; 10 nucleotides agree with TRBD1. V was pared by 3 bases and J by 2 bases, with 4 bases of the junction left unmatched. This CDR3 region has 16 residues. The V gene's germline CDR1 is LGHDT and CDR2 YNNKEL (reference sequence). The CDR3 loop reads CASSQAGTGAYNEQFF. DNA of the CDR3: TGTGCCAGCAGCCAGGCCGGGACAGGGGCCTACAATGAGCAGTTCTTC.